A selection of T cell receptor beta chains follows, all from one sample in a study of blood T cell repertoires in COVID-19. Here immunoSEQ multiplex PCR was the method, and the copy in TCRdb shows in-frame clones only, minus some. This sample has 200,000 to 250,000 clones, with around 87% found just once. The sequenced sample consisted of peripheral blood. Receptors were obtained from a woman aged 50 to 65 with COVID-19, enrolled during active disease. CDR3s include the opening cysteine and the closing phenylalanine or tryptophan. A D gene is named only where the DNA matches it firmly. Clone size, where shown, is once, few, many, or a class for clones that have expanded.

TRBV27	.	.	TRBJ2-7	CASRFRERGTYEQYF	TGTGCCAGCAGGTTTAGGGAAAGAGGGACCTACGAGCAGTACTTC
TRBV10-2	.	.	TRBJ2-7	CASRRTDYEQYF	TGCGCCAGCAGGCGGACTGATTACGAGCAGTACTTC
TRBV12-1	.	.	TRBJ2-5	CASSFGNWSQGVRRLETQYF	TGTGCCAGCAGCTTTGGGAACTGGTCTCAAGGCGTCAGGAGGTTGGAGACCCAGTACTTC
TRBV15	.	.	TRBJ1-2	CATSDAGRRTSRYGYTF	TGTGCCACCAGCGACGCGGGGAGACGAACAAGTCGCTATGGCTACACCTTC
TRBV28	.	.	TRBJ1-1	CASTLNPTEAFF	TGTGCCAGCACCCTTAATCCCACTGAAGCTTTCTTT
TRBV5-1	.	.	TRBJ1-2	CASSLEGGHGYTF	TGCGCCAGCAGCTTGGAAGGGGGTCATGGCTACACCTTC
TRBV7-7	.	.	TRBJ2-1	CASSRFSGPSSYNEQFF	TGTGCCAGCAGCCGTTTCAGTGGGCCCAGCTCCTACAATGAGCAGTTCTTC
TRBV9	.	TRBD2	TRBJ2-3	CASSVGRLAGTDTQYF	TGTGCCAGCAGCGTAGGTAGACTAGCGGGGACAGATACGCAGTATTTT
TRBV2	.	.	TRBJ1-1	CASSVQAPLAFF	TGTGCCAGCAGTGTGCAGGCCCCTTTGGCTTTCTTT
TRBV6-5	few	TRBD1	TRBJ1-6	CATRGGQLNSPLHF	TGTGCCACCCGGGGGGGACAGCTCAATTCACCCCTCCACTTT
TRBV14	.	.	TRBJ2-1	CASSQAPDRTLWDEQFF	TGTGCCAGCAGCCAAGCCCCTGACAGGACCCTCTGGGATGAGCAGTTCTTC
TRBV7-8	once	.	TRBJ1-4	CASSSSFRGQSEASKLFF	TGTGCCAGCAGCTCGAGCTTTAGGGGACAAAGTGAGGCCTCAAAACTGTTTTTT
TRBV5-1	.	TRBD2	TRBJ2-3	CASTLAGGPADTQYF	TGCGCCAGCACCTTAGCGGGGGGGCCCGCAGATACGCAGTATTTT
TRBV5-1	.	.	TRBJ2-1	CASSSLESDEQFF	TGCGCCAGCAGCTCCCTAGAGTCGGATGAGCAGTTCTTC
TRBV19	once	.	TRBJ1-1	CASSMGRSNTEAFF	TGTGCCAGTAGTATGGGCCGTTCGAACACTGAAGCTTTCTTT
TRBV27	once	TRBD1	TRBJ2-1	CASTSQGASEQFF	TGTGCCAGCACCTCCCAGGGGGCGAGTGAGCAGTTCTTC
TRBV6-5	.	.	TRBJ1-1	CASSHSGRGTEAFF	TGTGCCAGCAGCCACTCGGGGAGGGGAACTGAAGCTTTCTTT
TRBV10-1	.	TRBD2	TRBJ2-1	CASSPTRGGKNEQFF	TGCGCCAGCAGTCCGACTCGGGGGGGAAAAAATGAGCAGTTCTTC
TRBV11-2	.	.	TRBJ1-2	CASSLDHGGIYGYTF	TGTGCCAGCAGCTTAGATCATGGGGGGATCTATGGCTACACCTTC
TRBV9	.	TRBD2	TRBJ2-2	CASSFSTSGGAATGELFF	TGTGCCAGCAGCTTCTCGACTAGCGGGGGGGCCGCCACCGGGGAGCTGTTTTTT
TRBV19	.	.	TRBJ1-1	CASRRGKEAEAFF	TGTGCCAGTAGAAGGGGGAAAGAAGCTGAAGCTTTCTTT
TRBV5-6	once	.	TRBJ2-2	CASSLGPRGNTGELFF	TGTGCCAGCAGCTTGGGACCCAGGGGCAACACCGGGGAGCTGTTTTTT
TRBV4-1	.	.	TRBJ2-4	CASSQNRVKNIQYF	TGCGCCAGCAGCCAGAACAGGGTCAAAAACATTCAGTACTTC
TRBV5-1	.	TRBD1	TRBJ1-1	CASSSSGTGVLNTEAFF	TGCGCCAGCAGCTCCTCCGGGACAGGGGTTTTGAACACTGAAGCTTTCTTT
TRBV30	few	TRBD1	TRBJ2-3	CAWGHTGGITDTQYF	TGTGCCTGGGGCCATACAGGGGGCATCACAGATACGCAGTATTTT
TRBV4-1	.	.	TRBJ1-1	CASSEVLAGTPEGEAFF	TGCGCCAGCAGCGAAGTCCTCGCCGGGACCCCGGAGGGTGAAGCTTTCTTT
TRBV18	.	.	TRBJ1-5	CASSPGTANQPQHF	TGTGCCAGCTCACCTGGGACTGCAAATCAACCCCAGCATTTT
TRBV7-6	.	.	TRBJ2-2	CASSRQVGTNTGELFF	TGTGCCAGCAGCCGACAAGTGGGTACCAACACCGGGGAGCTGTTTTTT
TRBV6-5	few	TRBD1	TRBJ1-1	CASNGQGGTEAFF	TGTGCCAGCAACGGACAGGGAGGCACTGAAGCTTTCTTT
TRBV14	.	.	TRBJ2-3	CASSTRPLRGTDTQYF	TGTGCCAGCAGCACCCGACCCTTACGGGGCACAGATACGCAGTATTTT
TRBV12-3/TRBV12-4	few	.	TRBJ1-1	CATETPNTEAFF	TGTGCCACCGAGACACCGAACACTGAAGCTTTCTTT
TRBV5-6	.	TRBD2	TRBJ2-3	CASSSSGASDTQYF	TGTGCCAGCAGCTCTAGCGGGGCATCAGATACGCAGTATTTT
TRBV3-1/TRBV3-2	.	TRBD2	TRBJ2-1	CASSRTSGGAYEQFF	TGTGCCAGCAGCCGGACTAGCGGGGGGGCCTATGAGCAGTTCTTC
TRBV5-4	.	.	TRBJ2-3	CASSARGMSTDTQYF	TGTGCCAGCAGCGCCCGAGGGATGAGCACAGATACGCAGTATTTT
TRBV19	.	TRBD1	TRBJ2-7	CASSTGTGFYEQYF	TGTGCCAGTAGTACCGGGACAGGCTTCTACGAGCAGTACTTC
TRBV12-5	.	TRBD1	TRBJ1-2	CASGLVEASLIIGQVLNYGYTF	TGTGCTAGTGGTTTGGTGGAGGCGAGCCTAATAATCGGACAGGTTTTAAACTATGGCTACACCTTC
TRBV27	.	TRBD1	TRBJ1-5	CASSLSGRGFGQPQHF	TGTGCCAGCAGTTTATCGGGCAGGGGGTTTGGTCAGCCCCAGCATTTT
TRBV14	.	.	TRBJ2-1	CASSQGWGEEQFF	TGTGCCAGCAGCCAAGGGTGGGGGGAGGAGCAGTTCTTC
TRBV11-2	.	.	TRBJ1-4	CASSSTGLATNEKLFF	TGTGCCAGCAGCTCCACAGGGCTAGCAACTAATGAAAAACTGTTTTTT
TRBV11-2	few	.	TRBJ1-1	CASSLGQDTTEAFF	TGTGCCAGCAGCTTAGGACAGGATACAACTGAAGCTTTCTTT
TRBV5-1	few	.	TRBJ2-7	CASSLSVHEQYF	TGCGCCAGCAGCTTGTCAGTCCACGAGCAGTACTTC
TRBV3-1/TRBV3-2	.	.	TRBJ2-2	CASSQARGNGELFF	TGTGCCAGCAGCCAAGCGCGGGGAAACGGGGAGCTGTTTTTT